The 15 T cell receptor beta chains reported below all come from one sample, sequenced in a study of blood T cell repertoires in COVID-19. Clones were sequenced by immunoSEQ multiplex PCR, and TCRdb holds only the in-frame ones, with some missing. The table lists around 250,000 clones, around 90% of them singletons, with roughly 1.7% in the top ten. The sequenced sample consisted of PBMCs or T cells enriched from blood (not recorded which). The receptor set was obtained from a woman in her 50s who had recovered from COVID-19.

The rearrangement uses TRBV4-3 and TRBJ1-2; a weak D match, TRBD1 (6 bases). The CDR3 contains 16 residues. Deletions cut 0 bases from V and 6 bases from J, with 17 bases between. The germline gives CDR1 LGHNA, CDR2 YSLEER. This CDR3 reads CASSQDLRGEYNGYTF. The CDR3 DNA follows: TGCGCCAGCAGCCAAGATCTCAGGGGAGAGTATAATGGCTACACCTTC.

The chain combines TRBV3-1 (or the pseudogene TRBV3-2) with TRBJ2-3; 10 positions match TRBD2. This CDR3 is built from 14 residues. The ends lost 3 bases at V and 7 bases at J; junction bases unmatched: 4. Germline CDR1 is LGHDT and CDR2 is YNNKEL (reference sequence). Here the CDR3 reads CASSQLAGDYTQYF. CDR3 in DNA: TGTGCCAGCAGCCAGCTAGCGGGAGACTATACGCAGTATTTT.

The V gene is TRBV15, the J gene TRBJ1-5; D gene unclear. The CDR3 totals 14 residues. V lost 6 bases to trimming and J lost 4 bases, with 13 bases between them. Germline V gene sequence: CDR1 LNHNV, CDR2 YYDKDF (reference sequence). CDR3 sequence reads: CATRAQAGNQPQHF. The DNA of the CDR3 is TGTGCCACCAGGGCGCAGGCCGGAAATCAGCCCCAGCATTTT.

The J gene is TRBJ1-1, the V gene TRBV19; 7 bases are shared with TRBD1. This CDR3 has 17 amino acids. CDR1 and CDR2 (germline): LNHDA, SQIVND (reference sequence). Germline trimming cut 7 bases from V and 5 bases from J; bases unmatched to any gene: 19. CDR3 sequence reads: CASIRRGGQSVMTEAFF. The CDR3 nucleotides are TGTGCCAGTATTCGGAGAGGGGGACAGAGTGTTATGACTGAAGCTTTCTTT.

J is TRBJ1-6 and V is TRBV5-6; the D is unclear. From germline, CDR1 is SGHDT and CDR2 YYEEEE. This CDR3 spans 15 amino acids. V was shortened by 5 bases and J by 6 bases, with 15 bases between the two germline ends. The DNA of the CDR3 is TGTGCCAGCAGTCCGCGAGCTAGAACTAATTCACCCCTCCACTTT. Amino acid sequence: CASSPRARTNSPLHF.

This chain links TRBV19 with TRBJ2-5; no clear D. CDR3 length: 11 amino acids. The V end lost 5 bases, the J end lost 7 bases, and 8 bases lay between the germline ends. In germline, CDR1 is LNHDA, CDR2 SQIVND (reference sequence). The CDR3 spells CASSVAGTQYF. In DNA, the CDR3 is TGTGCCAGTAGTGTGGCTGGGACCCAGTACTTC.

This rearrangement joins TRBV28 to TRBJ2-3; the D gene is possibly TRBD2 (5 bases). Between the trimmed V and J ends, which lost 4 bases and 8 bases, there was a span of 19 bases. CDR1 MDHEN and CDR2 SYDVKM come from the germline V gene. CDR3 length: 15 amino acids. The CDR3 is CASSSTPSLAGTQYF. In DNA form, the CDR3 reads TGTGCCAGCAGTTCCACCCCCTCCCTAGCTGGTACGCAGTATTTT.

The chain has TRBV10-2 and TRBJ1-4; D gene uncertain. The CDR3 is 12 amino acids. Trimming cost V 6 bases and J 8 bases, with 10 bases left between them. Germline assignment: CDR1 WSHSY and CDR2 SAAADI. CDR3 sequence reads: CASSQAGEKLFF. In DNA, the CDR3 is TGCGCCAGCAGCCAGGCGGGGGAAAAACTGTTTTTT.

This chain connects TRBV5-4 to TRBJ2-2; the match to TRBD1 covers 7 bases. CDR1 is SGHNT and CDR2 is YYREEE in the germline V gene (reference sequence). This CDR3 is 15 amino acids long. V lost 2 bases, J lost 2 bases, and 3 bases stayed unmatched. CDR3 in DNA: TGTGCCAGCAGCTTAGACAGGGTAAACACCGGGGAGCTGTTTTTT. Its protein product is CASSLDRVNTGELFF.

The gene calls are TRBV7-9 and TRBJ2-7; no definite D call. Per the germline V gene, CDR1 is SEHNR and CDR2 is FQNEAQ (reference sequence). This CDR3 is 13 amino acids long. V was shortened by 8 bases and J by 7 bases, with 18 bases between the two germline ends. CDR3 amino acids: CASSLISSQEQYF. The CDR3 DNA is TGTGCCAGCTCGTTGATCTCCTCGCAGGAGCAGTACTTC.

This chain links TRBV15 with TRBJ2-5, with D tentatively TRBD2 (5 bases). Trimming cost V 0 bases and J 5 bases, with 10 bases left between them. Germline loops: CDR1 LNHNV, CDR2 YYDKDF (reference sequence). The CDR3 totals 14 residues. CDR3: CATSRDSGEETQYF. CDR3 coding DNA: TGTGCCACCAGCAGAGATTCCGGGGAGGAGACCCAGTACTTC.

The chain has TRBV30 and TRBJ1-4; 10 nucleotides line up with TRBD1. This CDR3 has 14 residues. The germline V gene encodes CDR1 GTSNPN and CDR2 SVGIG (reference sequence). V was pared by 2 bases and J by 8 bases, with 5 bases of the junction left unmatched. CDR3 protein: CAWSRDRGGEKLFF. The CDR3 DNA reads TGTGCCTGGAGTAGGGACAGGGGTGGCGAAAAACTGTTTTTT.

This clone was detected many times. J is TRBJ2-4 and V is TRBV5-6, with D possibly matching TRBD2 (5 bases). Trimming cost V 0 bases and J 5 bases, with 15 bases left between them. There are 16 residues in the CDR3. The germline gives CDR1 SGHDT, CDR2 YYEEEE. For the CDR3, the DNA is TGTGCCAGCAGCTTGGCCGCGCTAGCTACTCAAAACATTCAGTACTTC. It encodes CASSLAALATQNIQYF.

This clone is a singleton in its sample. The rearrangement joins TRBV28 to TRBJ1-1; 9 bases agree with TRBD1. The length of the CDR3 is 13 residues. Germline trimming cut 5 bases from V and 10 bases from J; bases unmatched to any gene: 8. Germline V gene lookup returns CDR1 MDHEN and CDR2 SYDVKM. The CDR3 region has the DNA TGTGCCAGCAGTCGGACAGGGGACGGAGGAGCTTTCTTT. Its translation is CASSRTGDGGAFF.

The J gene is TRBJ2-7, the V gene TRBV2; D gene unclear. Germline assignment: CDR1 SNHLY and CDR2 FYNNEI. The germline V and J ends were trimmed by 3 bases and 3 bases, with 6 bases remaining between them. The CDR3 has 12 residues. This chain's CDR3 is CASSEARYEQYF. The CDR3 DNA is TGTGCCAGCAGTGAGGCCCGCTACGAGCAGTACTTC.